Listed below are T cell receptor beta chains from one sample, sequenced in a study of PD-L1 blockade in urothelial cancer. The method was immunoSEQ multiplex PCR; TCRdb's version includes in-frame clones alone and lacks a portion of them. The data show under 40,000 clones, 70% to 85% seen once. Sequenced material: PBMCs, taken around atezolizumab (anti-PD-L1) treatment. These receptors came from a man aged 60 to 75 with urothelial cancer. The CDR3 runs from the conserved cysteine through the conserved F or W. Fields, in order: J gene, D gene, clone size, V gene, CDR3 DNA, CDR3 protein. The D gene is left open where the match is weak. Expanded clones get a size class; other rows say once, few or many, or leave the size out.

TRBJ1-1 | - | - | TRBV29-1 | TGCAGCGTTGGACTCCAGAACACTGAAGCTTTCTTT | CSVGLQNTEAFF
TRBJ1-4 | - | - | TRBV5-1 | TGCGCCAGCAGCGATACATTTGCAACTAATGAAAAACTGTTTTTT | CASSDTFATNEKLFF
TRBJ1-5 | - | - | TRBV19 | TGTGCCAGTAGCGAGGACAGCGGGGGCAATCAGCCCCAGCATTTT | CASSEDSGGNQPQHF
TRBJ2-2 | - | - | TRBV2 | TGTGCCAGCAGTCGGACAGTAATCGGGGAGCTGTTTTTT | CASSRTVIGELFF
TRBJ1-4 | TRBD1 | - | TRBV18 | TGTGCCAGCTCACCGGACAGGGCTACTAATGAAAAACTGTTTTTT | CASSPDRATNEKLFF
TRBJ2-3 | TRBD2 | - | TRBV5-1 | TGCGCCAGCAGCTTGGAGGGGACCGGGACTAGCGGGGCCTCTAGCACAGATACGCAGTATTTT | CASSLEGTGTSGASSTDTQYF
TRBJ2-7 | TRBD2 | - | TRBV4-2 | TGTGCCAGCAGCCAAATGGCGGGAGGGAGCTCCTACGAGCAGTACTTC | CASSQMAGGSSYEQYF
TRBJ2-2 | - | - | TRBV5-4 | TGTGCCAGCAGCTTGGCCAGGGGCCACGCCGGGGAGCTGTTTTTT | CASSLARGHAGELFF
TRBJ2-2 | - | once | TRBV2 | TGTGCCAGCAAAGGACAGAGCTTAACGGGGACCGGGGAGCTGTTTTTT | CASKGQSLTGTGELFF
TRBJ2-1 | TRBD2 | - | TRBV4-3 | TGCGCCAGCAGCCTCGGGACTATCTCCTACAATGAGCAGTTCTTC | CASSLGTISYNEQFF
TRBJ1-1 | - | - | TRBV18 | TGTGCCAGCTCACCAAGAGGGGAGGTCACTGAAGCTTTCTTT | CASSPRGEVTEAFF
TRBJ2-2 | - | - | TRBV9 | TGTGCCAGCAGCGCAATGGGACAGAACACCGGGGAGCTGTTTTTT | CASSAMGQNTGELFF
TRBJ2-3 | TRBD2 | - | TRBV6-1 | TGTGCCAGCAGTGATCGAATAGCGGGAAGGTTGGCGCCCACAGATACGCAGTATTTT | CASSDRIAGRLAPTDTQYF
TRBJ2-5 | TRBD2 | - | TRBV5-1 | TGCGCCAGCAGCCCAACAGGGGATAGCGGGAGAGGCGAGACCCAGTACTTC | CASSPTGDSGRGETQYF
TRBJ1-1 | - | - | TRBV7-9 | TGTGCCAGCAGCTTACGCCAGGCAACTAACACTGAAGCTTTCTTT | CASSLRQATNTEAFF
TRBJ1-1 | - | - | TRBV30 | TGTGCCTGGATGCAGGGTCTGAGAACTGAAGCTTTCTTT | CAWMQGLRTEAFF
TRBJ2-7 | TRBD1 | once | TRBV6-1 | TGTGCCAGCTATGGGACAGGGATTAGCTACGAGCAGTACTTC | CASYGTGISYEQYF
TRBJ1-6 | TRBD1 | - | TRBV27 | TGTGCCAGCAGTCTACGCGACAGGGGAAGCTCCTATAATTCACCCCTCCACTTT | CASSLRDRGSSYNSPLHF
TRBJ2-7 | - | - | TRBV2 | TGTGCCAGCAGTGAAAGCAGGGACATCCTCTACGAGCAGTACTTC | CASSESRDILYEQYF
TRBJ2-7 | - | - | TRBV4-1 | TGCGCCAGCAGCCACAACTCCTACGAGCAGTACTTC | CASSHNSYEQYF
TRBJ2-5 | - | - | TRBV4-2 | TGTGCCAGCAGCCCCTCCGGTGAAGAGACCCAGTACTTC | CASSPSGEETQYF
TRBJ1-3 | TRBD1 | - | TRBV6-5 | TGTGCCAGCAGTTACGGGACAGGGACTGGAAACACCATATATTTT | CASSYGTGTGNTIYF
TRBJ2-2 | - | - | TRBV27 | TGTGCCAGCCGTACAAGTTTTAACACCGGGGAGCTGTTTTTT | CASRTSFNTGELFF
TRBJ2-7 | TRBD1 | - | TRBV6-6 | TGTGCCAGCAGTTCTGCCTCCGGGACAGGGTTCGAGCAGTACTTC | CASSSASGTGFEQYF
TRBJ2-1 | TRBD2 | once | TRBV6-4 | TGTGCCAGCAGTTTTACTAGCGGGGTAGGTGAGCAGTTCTTC | CASSFTSGVGEQFF
TRBJ1-1 | - | - | TRBV10-1 | TGCGCCAGCAGTGAGTCCTACGGGCAGGGCGAAGCTTTCTTT | CASSESYGQGEAFF
TRBJ1-2 | - | once | TRBV7-2 | TGTGCCAGCAGCTTAGTGAAGGGCCCGGGGGGCTACACCTTC | CASSLVKGPGGYTF
TRBJ2-4 | TRBD2 | - | TRBV7-2 | TGTGCGACGGGGGGGTCGTCCAAAAACATTCAGTACTTC | CATGGSSKNIQYF
TRBJ1-1 | - | - | TRBV4-1 | TGCGCCAGCAGCCAGGGGGAGGTCACTGAAGCTTTCTTT | CASSQGEVTEAFF
TRBJ2-5 | TRBD2 | - | TRBV11-2 | TGTGCCAGCAGCTTAGGGGGACTAGTTGATTGGAAGACCCAGTACTTC | CASSLGGLVDWKTQYF
TRBJ1-3 | - | - | TRBV9 | TGTGCCAGCAGCCCGAGCGGTTCAGCTGGAAACACCATATATTTT | CASSPSGSAGNTIYF
TRBJ1-3 | TRBD1 | - | TRBV7-2 | TGTGCCAGCAGCTCGCGGACAGGGGGCTTGAGAAACACCATATATTTT | CASSSRTGGLRNTIYF
TRBJ1-5 | - | - | TRBV27 | TGTGCCAGCAGTCCGTCCAGTTGGGGGGATCAGCCCCAGCATTTT | CASSPSSWGDQPQHF
TRBJ2-7 | TRBD1 | - | TRBV7-9 | TGTGCCAGCAGCTTAGGTTGGGCGGACAGGGACGAGCAGTACTTC | CASSLGWADRDEQYF
TRBJ2-3 | TRBD1 | - | TRBV6-6 | TGTGCCAGCAGCCCTAGGCCGGGACAGGGTGCAGATACGCAGTATTTT | CASSPRPGQGADTQYF
TRBJ1-3 | - | once | TRBV5-1 | TGCGCCAGCAGCTTGGTCGGCCAGGGTGCTGGAAACACCATATATTTT | CASSLVGQGAGNTIYF
TRBJ2-2 | TRBD1 | - | TRBV9 | TGTGCCAGCAGCGGGCGGGGGACAGGGGGCTTCACCGGGGAGCTGTTTTTT | CASSGRGTGGFTGELFF
TRBJ1-3 | - | once | TRBV19 | TGTGCCAGTAGTACCCGGGGGGGCTCTGGAAACACCATATATTTT | CASSTRGGSGNTIYF
TRBJ1-1 | - | once | TRBV11-3 | TGTGCCAGCAGCTCACAGGGTGAAGCTTTCTTT | CASSSQGEAFF
TRBJ1-1 | - | - | TRBV6-6 | TGTGCCAGCAGTTACGAGGGGACAAAGAACACTGAAGCTTTCTTT | CASSYEGTKNTEAFF